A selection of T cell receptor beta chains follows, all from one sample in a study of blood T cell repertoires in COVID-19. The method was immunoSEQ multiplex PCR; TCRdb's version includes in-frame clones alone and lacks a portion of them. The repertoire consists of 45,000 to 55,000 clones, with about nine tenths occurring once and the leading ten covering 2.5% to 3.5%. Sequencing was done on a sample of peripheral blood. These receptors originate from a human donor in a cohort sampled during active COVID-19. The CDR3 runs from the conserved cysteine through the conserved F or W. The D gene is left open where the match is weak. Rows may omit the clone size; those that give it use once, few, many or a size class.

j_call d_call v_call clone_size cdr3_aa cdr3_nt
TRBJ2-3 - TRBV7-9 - CASSKGSSDTQYF TGTGCCAGCAGTAAGGGGTCGTCAGATACGCAGTATTTT
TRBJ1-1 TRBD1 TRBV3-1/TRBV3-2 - CASSDTGGWTEAFF TGTGCCAGCAGCGATACAGGGGGCTGGACTGAAGCTTTCTTT
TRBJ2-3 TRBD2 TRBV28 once CASSWVLAGATDTQYF TGTGCCAGCAGTTGGGTACTAGCGGGAGCTACAGATACGCAGTATTTT
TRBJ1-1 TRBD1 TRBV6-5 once CASRPDRGWRTEAFF TGTGCCAGCAGGCCTGACAGGGGATGGAGGACTGAAGCTTTCTTT
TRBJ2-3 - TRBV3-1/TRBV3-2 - CATANTDTQYF TGTGCCACAGCGAACACAGATACGCAGTATTTT
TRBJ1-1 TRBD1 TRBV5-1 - CASSSDRGREAFF TGCGCCAGCAGCTCAGACAGGGGGCGGGAAGCTTTCTTT
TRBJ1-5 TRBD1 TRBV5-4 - CASSQGGWNQPQHF TGTGCCAGCAGCCAGGGGGGATGGAATCAGCCCCAGCATTTT
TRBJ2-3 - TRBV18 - CASSLPGGDTQYF TGTGCCAGCTCACTGCCCGGAGGAGATACGCAGTATTTT
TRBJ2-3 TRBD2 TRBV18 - CASSPLAGGPLSADTQYF TGTGCCAGCTCACCACTAGCGGGAGGGCCCCTTTCGGCAGATACGCAGTATTTT
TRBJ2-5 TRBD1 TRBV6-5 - CASSYSTGGGQETQYF TGTGCCAGCAGTTACTCCACAGGGGGTGGTCAAGAGACCCAGTACTTC
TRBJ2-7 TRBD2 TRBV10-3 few CAISAAGGSYEQYF TGTGCCATCAGTGCGGCGGGAGGGAGCTACGAGCAGTACTTC
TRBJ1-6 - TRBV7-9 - CASIAGEVSSPLHF TGTGCCAGCATAGCGGGGGAGGTCAGTTCACCCCTCCACTTT
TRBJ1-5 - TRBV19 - CASSIFELQPQHF TGTGCCAGTAGTATTTTTGAGCTTCAGCCCCAGCATTTT
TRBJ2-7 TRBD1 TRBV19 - CASSEGAPQAKQYF TGTGCCAGTAGTGAGGGGGCGCCTCAAGCCAAGCAGTACTTC
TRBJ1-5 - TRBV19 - CASSIDHRAAPQHF TGTGCCAGTAGTATAGATCACAGGGCGGCGCCCCAGCATTTT
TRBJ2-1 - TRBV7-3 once CASSSRTDNEQFF TGTGCCAGCAGCTCTCGGACAGACAATGAGCAGTTCTTC
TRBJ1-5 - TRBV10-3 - CAISLDGPGQPQHF TGTGCCATCAGCCTAGACGGCCCGGGTCAGCCCCAGCATTTT
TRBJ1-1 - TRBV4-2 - CASSQESDASGPTEAFF TGTGCCAGCAGCCAAGAAAGTGATGCGTCAGGTCCCACTGAAGCTTTCTTT
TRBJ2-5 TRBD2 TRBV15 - CATSRDLAGGGETQYF TGTGCCACCAGCAGAGATTTAGCGGGAGGGGGAGAGACCCAGTACTTC
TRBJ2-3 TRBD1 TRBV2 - CASRWGYGQGADTQYF TGTGCCAGCAGATGGGGATACGGGCAGGGGGCAGATACGCAGTATTTT
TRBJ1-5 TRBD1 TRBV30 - CAWNRGNQPQHF TGTGCCTGGAACAGGGGAAATCAGCCCCAGCATTTT
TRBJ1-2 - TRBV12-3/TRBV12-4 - CASSFNSRDGYTF TGTGCCAGCAGTTTCAACAGTCGAGATGGCTACACCTTC
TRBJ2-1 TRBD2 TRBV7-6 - CASSPISGRAYNEQFF TGTGCCAGCAGCCCAATAAGCGGGAGGGCTTACAATGAGCAGTTCTTC
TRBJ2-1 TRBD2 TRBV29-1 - CSVRTSGSGEQFF TGCAGCGTTCGAACTAGCGGGAGTGGTGAGCAGTTCTTC
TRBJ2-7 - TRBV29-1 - CSVEVQGSYEQYF TGCAGCGTTGAAGTACAGGGCTCCTACGAGCAGTACTTC
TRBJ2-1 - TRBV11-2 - CASSPNSYSYNEQFF TGTGCCAGCAGCCCAAACAGCTACTCCTACAATGAGCAGTTCTTC
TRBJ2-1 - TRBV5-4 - CASSFFQGRDEQFF TGTGCCAGCAGCTTCTTCCAGGGTCGGGATGAGCAGTTCTTC
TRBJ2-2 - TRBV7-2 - CASSGLSSGELFF TGTGCCAGCAGTGGACTGTCCTCCGGGGAGCTGTTTTTT
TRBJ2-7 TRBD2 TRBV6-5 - CATSRGGSLSYEQYF TGTGCCACCTCCCGGGGCGGGAGCCTCTCCTACGAGCAGTACTTC
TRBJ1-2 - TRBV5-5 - CASSLEAGGNYGYTF TGTGCCAGCAGCTTGGAGGCAGGAGGAAACTATGGCTACACCTTC
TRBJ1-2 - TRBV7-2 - CASSLAYATGGYTF TGTGCCAGCAGCTTAGCGTACGCCACGGGAGGCTACACCTTC
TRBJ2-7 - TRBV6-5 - CASRAGTAEISEYF TGTGCCAGCAGGGCGGGGACCGCGGAAATATCGGAGTACTTC
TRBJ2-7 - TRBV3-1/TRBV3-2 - CASSQVRQAEQYF TGTGCCAGCAGCCAAGTCAGGCAGGCCGAGCAGTACTTC
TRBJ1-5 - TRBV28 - CASSLWRGSNQPQHF TGTGCCAGCAGTTTGTGGCGGGGGAGCAATCAGCCCCAGCATTTT
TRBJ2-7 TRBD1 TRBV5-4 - CASSSRDRGAEQYF TGTGCCAGCAGCTCCCGGGACAGGGGAGCAGAGCAGTACTTC
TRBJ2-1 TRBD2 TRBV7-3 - CASSSPGVAGESNEQFF TGTGCCAGCAGCTCCCCGGGGGTAGCGGGAGAATCCAATGAGCAGTTCTTC
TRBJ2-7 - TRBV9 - CASSVGAMRAAYEQYF TGTGCCAGCAGCGTAGGGGCTATGCGGGCCGCCTACGAGCAGTACTTC
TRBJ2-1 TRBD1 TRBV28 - CASRGTGYNEQFF TGTGCCAGCAGGGGGACAGGTTACAATGAGCAGTTCTTC
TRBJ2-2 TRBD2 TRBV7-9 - CASSPTGLAGVGTGELFF TGTGCCAGCAGCCCGACGGGACTAGCGGGAGTAGGCACCGGGGAGCTGTTTTTT
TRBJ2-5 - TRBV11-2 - CASSLAKGRLGETQYF TGTGCCAGCAGCTTAGCCAAGGGGCGCTTAGGGGAGACCCAGTACTTC
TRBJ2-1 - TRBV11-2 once CASSLDRLDMASYNEQFF TGTGCCAGCAGCTTAGATCGACTGGACATGGCGTCCTACAATGAGCAGTTCTTC